This TCR beta chain was captured by sequencing in a study of cytomegalovirus exposure and HLA in healthy donors. Germline lookup yields CDR1 LNHDA and CDR2 SQIVND (reference sequence). This CDR3 contains 11 residues. Trimming took off 6 bases at V and 3 bases at J, with 3 bases between the two ends. PCR used 60 Vbeta primers and 13 Jbeta primers. Assay used: immunoSEQ multiplex PCR; TCRdb lists only in-frame clones, some missing. This table has 100,000 to 150,000 clones, 80% appearing once. The TCR sequence derives from a man aged 25-45 years in good health and CMV-seropositive. The V and J genes are TRBV19 and TRBJ2-1; D gene uncertain. Sample: PBMCs. This chain's CDR3 is CASSNYNEQFF. The DNA for the CDR3 is TGTGCCAGTAGCAACTACAATGAGCAGTTCTTC.